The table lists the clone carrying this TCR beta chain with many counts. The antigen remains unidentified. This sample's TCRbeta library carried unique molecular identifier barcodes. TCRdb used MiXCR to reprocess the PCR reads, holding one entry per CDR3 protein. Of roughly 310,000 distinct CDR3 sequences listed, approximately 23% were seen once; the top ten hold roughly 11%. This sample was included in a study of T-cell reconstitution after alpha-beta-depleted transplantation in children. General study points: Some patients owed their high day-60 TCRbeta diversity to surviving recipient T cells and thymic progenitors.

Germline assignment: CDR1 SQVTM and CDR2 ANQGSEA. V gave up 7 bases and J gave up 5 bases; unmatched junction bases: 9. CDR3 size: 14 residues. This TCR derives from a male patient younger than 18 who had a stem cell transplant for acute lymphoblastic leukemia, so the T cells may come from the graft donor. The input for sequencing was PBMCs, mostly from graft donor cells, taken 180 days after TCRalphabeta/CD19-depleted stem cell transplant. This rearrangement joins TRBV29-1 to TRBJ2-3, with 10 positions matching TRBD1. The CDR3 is CSASRDRGIDTQYF. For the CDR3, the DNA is TGCAGCGCCTCCCGGGACAGGGGAATAGATACGCAGTATTTT.